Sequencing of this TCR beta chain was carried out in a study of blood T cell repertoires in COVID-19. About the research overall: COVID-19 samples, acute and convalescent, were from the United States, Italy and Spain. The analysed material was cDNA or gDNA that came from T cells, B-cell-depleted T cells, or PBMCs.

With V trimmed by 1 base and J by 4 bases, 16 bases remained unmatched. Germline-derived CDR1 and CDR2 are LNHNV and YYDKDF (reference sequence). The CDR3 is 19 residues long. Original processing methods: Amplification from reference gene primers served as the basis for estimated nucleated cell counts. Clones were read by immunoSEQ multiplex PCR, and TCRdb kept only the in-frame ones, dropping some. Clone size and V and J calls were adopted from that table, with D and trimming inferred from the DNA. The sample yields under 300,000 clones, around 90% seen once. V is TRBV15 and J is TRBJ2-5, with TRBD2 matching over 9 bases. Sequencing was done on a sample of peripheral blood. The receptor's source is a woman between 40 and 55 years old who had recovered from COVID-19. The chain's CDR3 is CATSRAGVSGRSGAETQYF. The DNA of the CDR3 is TGTGCCACCAGCAGAGCGGGAGTTAGCGGGAGATCTGGGGCAGAGACCCAGTACTTC. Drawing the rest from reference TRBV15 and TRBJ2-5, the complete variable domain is DAMVIQNPRYQVTQFGKPVTLSCSQTLNHNVMYWYQQKSSQAPKLLFHYYDKDFNNEADTPDNFQSRRPNTSFCFLDIRSPGLGDTAMYLCATSRAGVSGRSGAETQYFGPGTRLLVL.